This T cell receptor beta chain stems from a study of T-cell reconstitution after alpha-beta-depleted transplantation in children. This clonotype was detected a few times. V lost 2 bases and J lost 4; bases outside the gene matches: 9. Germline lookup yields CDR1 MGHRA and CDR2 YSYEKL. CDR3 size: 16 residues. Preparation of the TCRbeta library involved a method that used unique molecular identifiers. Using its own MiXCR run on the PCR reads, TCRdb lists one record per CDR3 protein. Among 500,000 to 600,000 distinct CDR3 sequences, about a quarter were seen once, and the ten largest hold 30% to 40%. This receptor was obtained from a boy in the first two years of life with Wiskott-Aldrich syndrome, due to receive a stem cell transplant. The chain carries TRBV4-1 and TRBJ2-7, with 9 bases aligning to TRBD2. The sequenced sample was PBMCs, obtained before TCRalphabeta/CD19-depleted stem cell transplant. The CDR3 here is CASSQSVAGEFYEQYF. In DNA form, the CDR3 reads TGCGCCAGCAGCCAATCCGTAGCGGGAGAGTTTTACGAGCAGTACTTC.